This T cell receptor (beta chain) emerged from a study of cytomegalovirus exposure and HLA in healthy donors. Study results and limitations: Fewer N-insertions (relative to the roughly 730-donor mean) were reportedly seen in an Asian-associated ancestry cluster in a later analysis. Associated with cytomegalovirus, according to the listing, were 150 to 200 TCR beta chains. There were several of the most significant clusters that appeared linked to common viral pathogens in a later analysis.

This clone was seen only a few times. What it binds is not known. PCR amplification relied on 60 Vbeta primers (plus 13 Jbeta primers). This table comes from immunoSEQ multiplex PCR, and its TCRdb copy is limited to in-frame clones, with some not included. The sample shows under 100,000 clones, approximately 70% of them seen only once. Trimming took 5 bases from V and 1 from J, leaving 24 bases between them. CDR3 size: 18 residues. The germline V gene encodes CDR1 SNHLY and CDR2 FYNNEI. The chain links TRBV2 to TRBJ2-7; weak D call: TRBD1 (6 bases). This receptor was obtained from a woman between 50 and 59 years old in good health and CMV-seropositive. The sequenced sample consisted of PBMCs. CDR3 amino acids: CASSSEAGAEGNSYEQYF. CDR3 coding DNA: TGTGCCAGCAGTTCGGAAGCAGGGGCGGAAGGGAATTCCTACGAGCAGTACTTC. Full variable domain (missing parts from reference TRBV2 and TRBJ2-7): EPEVTQTPSHQVTQMGQEVILRCVPISNHLYFYWYRQILGQKVEFLVSFYNNEISEKSEIFDDQFSVERPDGSNFTLKIRSTKLEDSAMYFCASSSEAGAEGNSYEQYFGPGTRLTVT.